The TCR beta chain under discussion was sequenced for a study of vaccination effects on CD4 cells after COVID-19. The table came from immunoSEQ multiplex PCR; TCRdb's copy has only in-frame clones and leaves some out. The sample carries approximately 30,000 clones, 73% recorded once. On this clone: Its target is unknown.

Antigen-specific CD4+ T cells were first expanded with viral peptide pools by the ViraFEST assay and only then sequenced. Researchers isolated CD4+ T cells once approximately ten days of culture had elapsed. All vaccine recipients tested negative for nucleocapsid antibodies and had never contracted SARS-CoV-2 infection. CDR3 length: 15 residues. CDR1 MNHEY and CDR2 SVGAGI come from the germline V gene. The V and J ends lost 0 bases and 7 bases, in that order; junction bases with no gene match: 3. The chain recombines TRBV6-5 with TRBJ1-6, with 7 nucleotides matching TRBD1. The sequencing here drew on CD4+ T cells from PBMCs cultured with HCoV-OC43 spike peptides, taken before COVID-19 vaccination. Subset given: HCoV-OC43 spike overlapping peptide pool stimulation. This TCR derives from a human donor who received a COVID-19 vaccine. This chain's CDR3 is CASSYSTGLNSPLHF. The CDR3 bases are TGTGCCAGCAGTTACTCGACAGGGTTAAATTCACCCCTCCACTTT.